The entry below describes one TCR beta chain. Its antigen remains unidentified. The data originate from a study of cytomegalovirus exposure and HLA in healthy donors. For the study at large: Unique TCRs numbering about 87 million, obtained from HLA-typed donors, made up an early data release. Findings and limits, study-wide: Among donors in an Asian-associated ancestry cluster, a later analysis reportedly found fewer N-insertions than the roughly 670-donor mean. Donors were assumed by presence/absence analyses to have roughly uniform sequencing depth.

The CDR3 runs to 14 residues. The V gene's germline CDR1 is MDHEN and CDR2 SYDVKM. The PCR ran on 60 Vbeta and 13 Jbeta primers. Study processing details: There were about 88 million unique TCR beta chains by a later count, and 8.5 million to 14 million of them were shared. Only in-frame clones appear in the TCRdb table, and some are missing; sequencing was by immunoSEQ multiplex PCR. That table is the source of V, J and clone size, and D and trimming were worked out from the DNA. The repertoire table contains under 95,000 clones. This sequence originates from a female donor in good health and CMV-seropositive. This sequence joins TRBV28 and TRBJ2-5, with no clear D. The better agreement between TRBJ2-7 and the DNA end casts doubt on the J call. The sample consisted of PBMCs. In nucleotides, the CDR3 is TGTGCCAGCAGTTTACCCGGGTCGCCCTACGAGCAGTACTTC. Its translation: CASSLPGSPYEQYF.